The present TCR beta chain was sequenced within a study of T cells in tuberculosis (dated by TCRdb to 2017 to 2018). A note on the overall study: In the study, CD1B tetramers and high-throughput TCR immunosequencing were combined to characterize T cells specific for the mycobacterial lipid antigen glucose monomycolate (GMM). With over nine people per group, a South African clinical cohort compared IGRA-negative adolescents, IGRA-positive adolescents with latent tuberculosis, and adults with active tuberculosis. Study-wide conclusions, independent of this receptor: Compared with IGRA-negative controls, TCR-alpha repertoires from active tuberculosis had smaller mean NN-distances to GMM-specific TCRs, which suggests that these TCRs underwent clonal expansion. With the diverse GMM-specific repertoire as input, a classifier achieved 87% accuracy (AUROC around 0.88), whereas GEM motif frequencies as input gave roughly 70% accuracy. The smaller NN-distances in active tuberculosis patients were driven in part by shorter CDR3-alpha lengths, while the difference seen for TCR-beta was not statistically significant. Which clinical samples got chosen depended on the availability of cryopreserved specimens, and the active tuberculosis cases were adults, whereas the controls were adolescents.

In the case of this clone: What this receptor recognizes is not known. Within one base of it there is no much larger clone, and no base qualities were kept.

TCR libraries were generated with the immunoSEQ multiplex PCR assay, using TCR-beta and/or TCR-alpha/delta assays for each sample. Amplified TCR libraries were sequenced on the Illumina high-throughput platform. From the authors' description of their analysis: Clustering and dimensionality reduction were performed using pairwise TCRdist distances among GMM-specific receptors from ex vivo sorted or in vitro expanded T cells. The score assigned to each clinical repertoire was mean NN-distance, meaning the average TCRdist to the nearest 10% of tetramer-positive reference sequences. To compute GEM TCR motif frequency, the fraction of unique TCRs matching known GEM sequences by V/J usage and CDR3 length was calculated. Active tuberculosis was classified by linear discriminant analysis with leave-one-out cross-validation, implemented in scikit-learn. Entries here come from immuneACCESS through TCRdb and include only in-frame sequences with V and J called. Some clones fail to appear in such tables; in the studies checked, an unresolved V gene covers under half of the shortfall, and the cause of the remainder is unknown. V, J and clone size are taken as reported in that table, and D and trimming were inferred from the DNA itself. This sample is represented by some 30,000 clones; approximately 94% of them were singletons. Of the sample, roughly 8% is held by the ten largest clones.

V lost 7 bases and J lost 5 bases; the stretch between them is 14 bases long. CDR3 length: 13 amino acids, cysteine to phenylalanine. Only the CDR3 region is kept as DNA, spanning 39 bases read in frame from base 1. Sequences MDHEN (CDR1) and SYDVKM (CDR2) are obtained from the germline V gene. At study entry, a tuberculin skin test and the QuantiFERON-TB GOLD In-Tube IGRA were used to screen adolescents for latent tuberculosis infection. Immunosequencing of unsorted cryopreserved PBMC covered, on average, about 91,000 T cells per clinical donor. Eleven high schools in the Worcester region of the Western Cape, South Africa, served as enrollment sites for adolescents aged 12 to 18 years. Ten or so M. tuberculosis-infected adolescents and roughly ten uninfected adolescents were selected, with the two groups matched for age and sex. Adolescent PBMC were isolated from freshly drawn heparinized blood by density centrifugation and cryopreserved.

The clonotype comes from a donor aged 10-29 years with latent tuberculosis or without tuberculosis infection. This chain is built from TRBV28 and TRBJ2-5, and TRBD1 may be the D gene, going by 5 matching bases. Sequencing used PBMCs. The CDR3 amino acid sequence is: CASTGSQVETQYF. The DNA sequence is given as TGTGCCAGCACAGGGTCCCAGGTCGAGACCCAGTACTTC.